These 6 T cell receptor beta chains came from one sample sequenced in a study of blood T cell repertoires in COVID-19. Measured with immunoSEQ multiplex PCR; TCRdb has only the in-frame clones, and not every one. The repertoire holds about 110,000 clones, with less than 80% as singletons. Sequencing was done on a sample of peripheral blood. The source is an elderly man with COVID-19, enrolled during active disease.

V is TRBV7-2 and J is TRBJ2-1; weak D call: TRBD2 (5 bases). Germline loops: CDR1 SGHTA, CDR2 FQGNSA. The germline V and J ends were trimmed by 4 bases and 8 bases, with 9 bases remaining between them. This CDR3 has 12 amino acids. CDR3 bases: TGTGCCAGCAGCTGGGAGAGGTATGAGCAGTTCTTC. It translates to CASSWERYEQFF. The whole variable domain, remainder taken from reference TRBV7-2 and TRBJ2-1, is GAGVSQSPSNKVTEKGKDVELRCDPISGHTALYWYRQSLGQGLEFLIYFQGNSAPDKSGLPSDRFSAERTGGSVSTLTIQRTQQEDSAVYLCASSWERYEQFFGPGTRLTVL.

The V call is TRBV6-5, the J call TRBJ1-5; D is possibly TRBD1 (6 bases). The V end was cut by 0 bases, the J end by 7 bases, with 13 bases between. The CDR3 has 15 amino acids. Germline lookup yields CDR1 MNHEY and CDR2 SVGAGI. The CDR3 protein is CASSYSITGNQPQHF. The CDR3 region has the DNA TGTGCCAGCAGTTACTCGATTACAGGGAACCAGCCCCAGCATTTT.

CDR3 sequence: CASSLVGGNYEQYF. Written as DNA, the CDR3 is TGCGCCAGCAGCTTGGTAGGGGGCAACTACGAGCAGTACTTC. The rearrangement uses TRBV5-1 and TRBJ2-7, with 7 bases identical to TRBD1. Germline V gene sequence: CDR1 SGHRS, CDR2 YFSETQ. The CDR3 totals 14 residues. V was clipped by 0 bases and J by 3 bases; unmatched bases: 3. The variable domain in full, completed from reference TRBV5-1 and TRBJ2-7, reads KAGVTQTPRYLIKTRGQQVTLSCSPISGHRSVSWYQQTPGQGLQFLFEYFSETQRNKGNFPGRFSGRQFSNSRSEMNVSTLELGDSALYLCASSLVGGNYEQYFGPGTRLTVT.

The V call is TRBV9, the J call TRBJ2-1; 7 positions match TRBD1. J gave up 6 bases and V 3 bases, and 12 bases lay outside the gene matches. CDR3 length: 16 residues. CDR1 is SGDLS and CDR2 is YYNGEE in the germline V gene. DNA for the CDR3: TGTGCCAGCAGCGAGCCCAGCGACAGGGTTATCAATGAGCAGTTCTTC. Its protein is CASSEPSDRVINEQFF.

This clone was detected only a few times. This CDR3 is CASSLAGGATHPDNEQFF. In DNA form, the CDR3 reads TGTGCCAGCAGCTTAGCCGGCGGGGCAACCCACCCGGACAATGAGCAGTTCTTC. The chain has TRBV11-2 and TRBJ2-1, with D possibly being TRBD2 (6 bases). CDR3 length equals 18 residues. Trimming left V 1 base short and J 5 bases short, with 21 bases between. Germline V gives CDR1 SGHAT, CDR2 FQNNGV.

The chain is built from TRBV2 and TRBJ2-2, with 13 bases lining up with TRBD2. Unmatched junction bases numbered 8, after V lost 6 bases and J lost 4 bases. The CDR3 loop spans 17 amino acids. Per the germline V gene, CDR1 is SNHLY and CDR2 is FYNNEI. CDR3 protein: CASRRTSGSLGTGELFF. In nucleotides, the CDR3 is TGTGCCAGCAGGCGGACTAGCGGGAGTTTGGGCACCGGGGAGCTGTTTTTT.